The 14 T cell receptor beta chains below come from one sample, sequenced in a study of graft-versus-host responses after intestinal transplantation. Assay used: immunoSEQ multiplex PCR; TCRdb lists only in-frame clones, some missing. This repertoire shows approximately 77,000 clones, 80% to 95% found once; its top ten account for around 0.69%. The starting material was PBMCs, obtained 98 days after intestinal transplantation. These receptors came from a human patient who received an intestinal transplant, so some T cells may come from the graft donor.

The rearrangement uses TRBV4-1 and TRBJ1-5, with unresolved D. The CDR3 extends over 16 amino acids. The germline gives CDR1 MGHRA, CDR2 YSYEKL. The V end lost 1 base, the J end lost 3 bases, and 13 bases lay between the germline ends. The CDR3 region has the DNA TGCGCCAGCAGCCAAGTGGCCGCGGACTTCAATCAGCCCCAGCATTTT. Residues: CASSQVAADFNQPQHF.

This sequence joins TRBV19 and TRBJ2-4; D possibly uses TRBD1 or TRBD2 (6 bases each). CDR1 is LNHDA and CDR2 is SQIVND in the germline V gene (reference sequence). Deletions cut 4 bases from V and 7 bases from J, with 14 bases between. The CDR3 runs to 14 residues. CDR3: CASSNPGARNIQYF. The CDR3, as DNA: TGTGCCAGTAGTAATCCGGGGGCTAGGAACATTCAGTACTTC.

Of note for this clone: Relative to the germline gene, one junction end is altered; a read error may explain this. This same CDR3 is encoded by further DNA sequences in the sample. V gene TRBV30 combines with J gene TRBJ1-5, with TRBD1 as a possible D gene (5 bases). The CDR3 runs to 13 residues. CDR1 GTSNPN and CDR2 SVGIG come from the germline V gene (reference sequence). The CDR3 region is CAWSVQARQPQHF. CDR3 coding DNA: TGTGCCTGGAGTGTACAGGCGAGGCAGCCCCAGCACTTT.

The rearrangement uses TRBV4-1 and TRBJ2-7; 10 bases are a match to TRBD2. Germline assignment: CDR1 MGHRA and CDR2 YSYEKL. V was pared by 0 bases and J by 0 bases, with 11 bases of the junction left unmatched. The CDR3 sequence is 19 residues long. In nucleotides, the CDR3 is TGCGCCAGCAGCCAAGAGGGAGCGGGAGGGCCCCCTAGCTCCTACGAGCAGTACTTC. Amino acid sequence: CASSQEGAGGPPSSYEQYF.

Written as DNA, the CDR3 is TGTGCCAGCAGCGAAACGGGACTAGCGGGACCCTACGAGCAGTACTTC. This translates into CASSETGLAGPYEQYF. This chain connects TRBV6-6 to TRBJ2-7; TRBD2 matches 13 bases. V lost 6 bases to trimming and J lost 2 bases; unmatched junction nucleotides: 7. The germline V gene encodes CDR1 MNHNY and CDR2 SVGAGI (reference sequence). The CDR3 runs 16 residues.

J is TRBJ2-7 and V is TRBV10-1; D gene uncertain. Trimming removed 8 bases at V and 5 bases at J, with 28 bases between. CDR3 length: 17 residues. Germline V CDR1 and CDR2: WNHNN, SYGVQD (reference sequence). The DNA for the CDR3 is TGCGCCAGCTTATCTTCTCCCCTTCGACGGGCCTTTAACGAGCAGTACTTC. This encodes CASLSSPLRRAFNEQYF.

This CDR3 reads CASSLGAGLTDTQYF. The CDR3 DNA follows: TGTGCCAGCAGTCTAGGGGCAGGGTTGACAGATACGCAGTATTTT. V and J are TRBV6-1 and TRBJ2-3; weak D call: TRBD1 (5 bases). Germline CDR1 MNHNS, CDR2 SASEGT. V gave up 5 bases and J gave up 3 bases, with 15 bases separating them. This CDR3 region has 15 residues.

This rearrangement joins TRBV2 to TRBJ1-5; D not resolved. The CDR3 is 13 amino acids. The V and J ends lost 7 bases and 1 base respectively, with 8 bases between them. Germline assignment: CDR1 SNHLY and CDR2 FYNNEI. As DNA, the CDR3 is TGTGCCAGCAAGGGTGAAAGCAATCAGCCCCAGCATTTT. Protein sequence: CASKGESNQPQHF.

Concerning this clone itself: The junction departs from the called germline gene at one end, perhaps through a read error. The J gene is TRBJ2-1, the V gene TRBV7-7; 8 positions match TRBD2. CDR3 length: 16 residues. In germline, CDR1 is SSHAT, CDR2 FNYEAQ (reference sequence). The CDR3 DNA sequence: TGTGCTAGCAGCTTAGAGCCGGGAGGGCCCTACAATGAGCAGTTCTTC. This gives the protein CASSLEPGGPYNEQFF.

There are a few counts of this clone. The chain has TRBV11-2 and TRBJ2-7, with 8 bases that match TRBD1. The CDR3 sequence is 13 residues long. CDR1 and CDR2 from the germline V gene are SGHAT and FQNNGV. Germline trimming cut 1 base from V and 6 bases from J; bases unmatched to any gene: 2. The CDR3 loop reads CASSLGTGTEQYF. The CDR3, as DNA: TGTGCCAGCAGCTTAGGGACAGGGACCGAGCAGTACTTC.

The chain carries TRBV15 and TRBJ1-5; perhaps TRBD1 as D (5 bases). Germline loops: CDR1 LNHNV, CDR2 YYDKDF (reference sequence). Trimming shortened V by 0 bases and J by 0 bases, and 21 bases separated the two germline ends. The CDR3 sequence is 20 residues long. CDR3 loop: CATSRDRGSKAPDSNQPQHF. Here the CDR3 DNA reads TGTGCCACCAGCAGAGATCGGGGGTCCAAGGCCCCAGATAGCAATCAGCCCCAGCATTTT.

This chain links TRBV6-1 with TRBJ2-2, with 12 bases that match TRBD1. With 4 bases clipped from V and 7 bases from J, the junction kept 13 bases outside the gene matches. Looked up from germline, CDR1 is MNHNS and CDR2 is SASEGT. CDR3 size: 18 residues. CDR3 amino acids: CASSVESGTGGWGGELFF. The CDR3 DNA reads TGTGCCAGCAGTGTCGAATCCGGGACAGGGGGCTGGGGCGGGGAGCTGTTTTTT.

The V call is TRBV9, the J call TRBJ1-2; maybe TRBD1 (6 bases). CDR1 is SGDLS and CDR2 is YYNGEE in the germline V gene. V was trimmed by 7 bases and J by 1 base, leaving 17 bases between them. The CDR3 extends over 15 amino acids. The CDR3 DNA reads TGTGCCAGCGGTGATGGGACAACCCTTAACTATGGCTACACCTTC. Amino acid sequence: CASGDGTTLNYGYTF.

The J gene is TRBJ2-5, the V gene TRBV5-4; possible D gene TRBD1, 6 bases. The ends were cut back, 2 bases at V and 2 bases at J, with 10 bases in the middle. This CDR3 is built from 14 residues. The germline V gene has CDR1 SGHNT and CDR2 YYREEE (reference sequence). CDR3 residues: CASSFRDTQETQYF. CDR3 nucleotide sequence: TGTGCCAGCAGCTTCCGGGACACACAAGAGACCCAGTACTTC.